Listed here are 23 T cell receptor beta chains from one sample, sequenced in a study of PD-L1 blockade in urothelial cancer. Method: immunoSEQ multiplex PCR; TCRdb's copy keeps in-frame clones and lacks some. This repertoire shows some 120,000 clones, more than 70% found once; its top ten account for 2% to 3%. The time point is: peripheral blood 6 weeks after treatment start. The sequencing here drew on PBMCs, taken around atezolizumab (anti-PD-L1) treatment. The receptor source for this set is a middle-aged man with urothelial cancer.

V and J are TRBV28 and TRBJ1-2; possible D gene TRBD1, 5 bases. There are 14 residues in the CDR3. Trimming took 3 bases from V and 4 from J, leaving 12 bases between them. Germline values: CDR1 MDHEN, CDR2 SYDVKM. The CDR3 here is CASSFWQGGYGYTF. Written as DNA, the CDR3 is TGTGCCAGCAGTTTTTGGCAGGGAGGCTATGGCTACACCTTC.

This chain uses TRBV6-1 with TRBJ1-2; maybe TRBD1 (6 bases). This CDR3 contains 14 residues. Germline lookup yields CDR1 MNHNS and CDR2 SASEGT. V dropped 3 bases and J dropped 8 bases, with 16 bases sitting between them. CDR3 sequence (DNA): TGTGCCAGCAGTGAGCAACAGGGAAGAGGGGGCTACACCTTC. Residues: CASSEQQGRGGYTF.

The rearrangement links TRBV6-5 to TRBJ2-7, with 8 bases lining up with TRBD2. Germline loops: CDR1 MNHEY, CDR2 SVGAGI. V lost 5 bases and J lost 6; bases outside the gene matches: 9. The CDR3 extends over 14 amino acids. CDR3 DNA: TGTGCCAGCAGTAAAACCGGGAGGGCCAGCGAGCAGTACTTC. Its protein is CASSKTGRASEQYF.

CDR3 sequence: CASSFSSGRNYEQYF. CDR3 sequence (DNA): TGTGCCAGCAGTTTTTCCAGCGGGAGGAACTACGAGCAGTACTTC. V gene TRBV27 combines with J gene TRBJ2-7; TRBD2 agrees at 9 bases. There are 15 residues in the CDR3. CDR1 and CDR2 (germline): MNHEY, SMNVEV (reference sequence). V lost 3 bases and J lost 3; bases outside the gene matches: 6.

This clone was counted only a few times. This rearrangement joins TRBV9 to TRBJ1-6, with TRBD1 as a possible D gene (6 bases). The CDR3 consists of 16 residues. V was shortened by 5 bases and J by 3 bases, with 15 bases between the two germline ends. CDR1 SGDLS and CDR2 YYNGEE come from the germline V gene. Here the CDR3 reads CASSFRDTLYNSPLHF. The CDR3 DNA reads as TGTGCCAGCAGTTTCCGGGACACCCTCTATAATTCACCCCTCCACTTT.

This chain uses TRBV18 with TRBJ2-6; 7 bases map to TRBD2. This CDR3 is 16 amino acids long. Unmatched junction bases numbered 5, after V lost 3 bases and J lost 3 bases. Germline V CDR1 and CDR2: KGHSH, LQKENI. DNA of the CDR3: TGTGCCAGCTCACCCGCGGGGGTGTTTGGGGCCAACGTCCTGACTTTC. Translation gives CASSPAGVFGANVLTF. The full variable domain, with the rest looked up from reference TRBV18 and TRBJ2-6, is NAGVMQNPRHLVRRRGQEARLRCSPMKGHSHVYWYRQLPEEGLKFMVYLQKENIIDESGMPKERFSAEFPKEGPSILRIQQVVRGDSAAYFCASSPAGVFGANVLTFGAGSRLTVL.

The gene calls are TRBV7-9 and TRBJ1-5, with 8 bases matching TRBD1. This CDR3 is 14 amino acids long. The V and J ends lost 4 bases and 5 bases, in that order; junction bases with no gene match: 4. Germline-derived CDR1 and CDR2 are SEHNR and FQNEAQ (reference sequence). The CDR3 region has the DNA TGTGCCAGCAGCTATAACAGGGGGGATCAGCCCCAGCATTTT. Translated: CASSYNRGDQPQHF.

This chain links TRBV5-5 with TRBJ1-2; 7 bases map to TRBD1. V trimming: 4 bases; J trimming: 4 bases; junction bases outside the gene matches: 10. There are 15 residues in the CDR3. From germline, CDR1 is SGHKS and CDR2 YYEKEE (reference sequence). The CDR3 DNA is TGTGCCAGCAGCAGTCCACACCGGGACAGCTATGGCTACACCTTC. Translation: CASSSPHRDSYGYTF. The entire variable domain, with the rest obtained from reference TRBV5-5 and TRBJ1-2, is as follows: DAGVTQSPTHLIKTRGQQVTLRCSPISGHKSVSWYQQVLGQGPQFIFQYYEKEERGRGNFPDRFSARQFPNYSSELNVNALLLGDSALYLCASSSPHRDSYGYTFGSGTRLTVV.

V gene TRBV5-4 combines with J gene TRBJ2-7, with 13 nucleotides matching TRBD2. Trimming at V came to 0 bases and at J to 3 bases, leaving 0 bases not matched to a gene. Germline V CDR1 and CDR2: SGHNT, YYREEE (reference sequence). The CDR3 covers 15 residues. The CDR3 region is CASSLGTSGSYEQYF. DNA for the CDR3: TGTGCCAGCAGCTTGGGGACTAGCGGGAGCTACGAGCAGTACTTC.

The CDR3 sequence is CASSMGRQYNEQFF. The CDR3 bases are TGTGCCAGTAGTATGGGCCGACAATACAATGAGCAGTTCTTC. The rearrangement links TRBV19 to TRBJ2-1; no reliable D call. Germline V lookup: CDR1 LNHDA, CDR2 SQIVND (reference sequence). Trimming removed 3 bases at V and 4 bases at J, with 10 bases between. The CDR3 extends over 14 amino acids. The entire variable domain, with the rest obtained from reference TRBV19 and TRBJ2-1, is as follows: DGGITQSPKYLFRKEGQNVTLSCEQNLNHDAMYWYRQDPGQGLRLIYYSQIVNDFQKGDIAEGYSVSREKKESFPLTVTSAQKNPTAFYLCASSMGRQYNEQFFGPGTRLTVL.

A remark on this clone: The sample has other DNA sequences that encode this CDR3 too. The chain recombines TRBV6-4 with TRBJ2-2, with D tentatively TRBD2 (5 bases). Germline-derived CDR1 and CDR2 are MRHNA and SNTAGT. The CDR3 length is 14 residues. Deletions cut 4 bases from V and 5 bases from J, with 11 bases between. This CDR3 is CASSVRAGTGELFF. CDR3 nucleotides: TGTGCCAGCAGTGTGCGTGCGGGTACCGGGGAGCTGTTTTTT.

The V call is TRBV25-1, the J call TRBJ2-7; D may be TRBD2 (5 bases). CDR1 and CDR2 from the germline V gene are MGHDK and SYGVNS. V lost 3 bases to trimming and J lost 4 bases, with 7 bases between them. This CDR3 comprises 12 residues. For the CDR3, the DNA is TGTGCCAGCAGTGAGGGAGCTTACGAGCAGTACTTC. Translating it yields CASSEGAYEQYF.

This clone appeared once. This chain links TRBV7-8 with TRBJ1-2; maybe TRBD1 (5 bases). Trimming took 4 bases from V and 10 from J, leaving 19 bases between them. This CDR3 region has 14 residues. Germline V gene data show CDR1 as SGHVS and CDR2 as FQNEAQ. CDR3 in DNA: TGTGCCAGCAGCTCAAAAGGGGCGCATTCCGTCTACACCTTC. This codes for CASSSKGAHSVYTF.

The V call is TRBV7-9, the J call TRBJ1-4; D is unresolved. Germline V gene data show CDR1 as SEHNR and CDR2 as FQNEAQ (reference sequence). This CDR3 comprises 15 residues. Trimming left V 1 base short and J 4 bases short, with 10 bases between. The CDR3 DNA sequence: TGTGCCAGCAGCTTAGGGGCCGGGAGTAATGAAAAACTGTTTTTT. This translates into CASSLGAGSNEKLFF.

The chain recombines TRBV18 with TRBJ2-1; D remains ambiguous. V lost 2 bases and J lost 8, with 4 bases in between. Germline V gene lookup returns CDR1 KGHSH and CDR2 LQKENI. CDR3 length equals 11 residues. This chain's CDR3 is CASSPTDEQFF. The CDR3 DNA reads TGTGCCAGCTCACCAACGGATGAGCAGTTCTTC.

V and J are TRBV7-2 and TRBJ2-7; maybe TRBD2 (6 bases). V lost 5 bases and J lost 3, with 11 bases in between. The CDR3 sequence is 13 residues long. In germline, CDR1 is SGHTA, CDR2 FQGNSA. The chain's CDR3 is CASSPRRVYEQYF. DNA for the CDR3: TGTGCCAGCAGCCCCAGGAGGGTCTACGAGCAGTACTTC.

The chain has TRBV6-1 and TRBJ1-2; perhaps TRBD1 as D (6 bases). The CDR3 extends over 13 amino acids. The germline V and J ends were trimmed by 8 bases and 2 bases, with 12 bases remaining between them. Germline V CDR1 and CDR2: MNHNS, SASEGT. CDR3 sequence: CASAQGRNYGYTF. The CDR3, as DNA: TGTGCCAGCGCACAGGGACGGAACTATGGCTACACCTTC.

The chain has TRBV30 and TRBJ2-5, with D tentatively TRBD2 (6 bases). Per the germline V gene, CDR1 is GTSNPN and CDR2 is SVGIG (reference sequence). This CDR3 has 13 amino acids. Written as DNA, the CDR3 is TGTGCTTGGCGTACGGGAGTTCGGGAGACCCAGTACTTC. The encoded protein is CAWRTGVRETQYF.

The rearrangement uses TRBV2 and TRBJ2-7; a weak D match, TRBD2 (5 bases). The germline gives CDR1 SNHLY, CDR2 FYNNEI. Trimming took 3 bases from V and 3 from J, leaving 15 bases between them. This CDR3 is built from 15 residues. CDR3 sequence: CASSDPAAHYYEQYF. The CDR3 nucleotides read TGTGCCAGCAGTGACCCAGCGGCCCACTACTACGAGCAGTACTTC.

The chain couples TRBV4-1 to TRBJ2-7, with TRBD2 identical over 7 bases. Germline V gene lookup returns CDR1 MGHRA and CDR2 YSYEKL. CDR3 length: 15 residues. V gave up 1 base and J gave up 3 bases; unmatched junction bases: 6. The CDR3 sequence: CASSQVVGGFYEQYF. In nucleotides, the CDR3 is TGCGCCAGCAGCCAAGTGGTGGGAGGGTTCTACGAGCAGTACTTC.

For the CDR3, the DNA is TGTGCCAGCAGCCCCACCTTAGGGACTTCCACCGGGGAGCTGTTTTTT. As protein: CASSPTLGTSTGELFF. The chain carries TRBV7-3 and TRBJ2-2; a weak D match, TRBD2 (6 bases). The CDR3 has 16 amino acids. V was trimmed by 5 bases and J by 4 bases, leaving 17 bases between them. Looked up from germline, CDR1 is SGHTA and CDR2 is FQGTGA.

V gene TRBV4-2 combines with J gene TRBJ1-5, with a weak D call TRBD1 (5 bases). CDR1 LGHNA and CDR2 YNFKEQ come from the germline V gene. This CDR3 has 15 residues. The ends were cut back, 3 bases at V and 3 bases at J, with 12 bases in the middle. The CDR3 DNA sequence: TGTGCCAGCAGCCAGGTCGGGACTCCCAATCAGCCCCAGCATTTT. Translation: CASSQVGTPNQPQHF.

The V and J genes are TRBV6-5 and TRBJ2-1; 7 bases match TRBD1. The germline V gene encodes CDR1 MNHEY and CDR2 SVGAGI. V dropped 3 bases and J dropped 8; count of bases not matched to a gene: 13. The CDR3 spans 16 residues. CDR3 DNA sequence: TGTGCCAGCAGTTATTCCCCCACAGGGGCTGGGGATGAGCAGTTCTTC. Translation gives CASSYSPTGAGDEQFF.